This entry lists 7 T cell receptor beta chains sequenced from one sample in a study of T-cell reconstitution after alpha-beta-depleted transplantation in children. Unique molecular identifiers were incorporated when the TCRbeta library was constructed. MiXCR was run by TCRdb on the PCR reads, yielding one entry per CDR3 protein. The repertoire includes about 420,000 distinct CDR3 sequences, approximately 11% of them detected once, and roughly 5.5% sits in the top ten. The specimen was PBMCs from the stem cell graft donor, collected from the stem cell graft. The receptors stem from a human donor who donated a stem cell graft to a child with acute myeloid leukemia.

This chain connects TRBV4-3 to TRBJ2-1, with D possibly matching TRBD2 (6 bases). The V end was cut by 2 bases, the J end by 1 base, with 9 bases between. Germline lookup yields CDR1 LGHNA and CDR2 YSLEER. The CDR3 consists of 15 residues. CDR3 sequence (DNA): TGCGCCAGCAGCCAAAGGCGGGGATCCTACAATGAGCAGTTCTTC. Translation: CASSQRRGSYNEQFF.

The table lists this clonotype with many counts. CDR3 loop: CAISARDGANTGELFF. The CDR3 DNA follows: TGTGCCATCAGTGCCCGGGACGGCGCGAACACCGGGGAGCTGTTTTTT. The chain employs TRBV10-3 and TRBJ2-2, with D tentatively TRBD1 or TRBD2 (5 bases each). With 4 bases removed from V and 0 bases from J, the gap between germline ends came to 12 bases. Germline V gives CDR1 ENHRY, CDR2 SYGVKD. The CDR3 has 16 amino acids.

This clonotype was observed a few times. The chain employs TRBV5-1 and TRBJ2-2; maybe TRBD1 (5 bases). The germline V gene has CDR1 SGHRS and CDR2 YFSETQ. Between the trimmed V and J ends, which lost 2 bases and 4 bases, there was a span of 12 bases. The CDR3 extends over 15 amino acids. The CDR3 coding sequence is TGCGCCAGCAGCTTTTCGACAGACTCCACCGGGGAGCTGTTTTTT. Its protein is CASSFSTDSTGELFF.

V usage is TRBV12-3 or TRBV12-4 and J usage is TRBJ2-3, with 8 bases matching TRBD2. The CDR3 is 14 amino acids. J lost 7 bases, V lost 8 bases, and 11 bases had no gene match. CDR3 DNA sequence: TGTGCCAGCGGGAAGAGCGGGGGTATAAATACGCAGTATTTT. Translating gives CASGKSGGINTQYF.

This clonotype was counted many times. V is TRBV7-9 and J is TRBJ2-1; TRBD2 might be the D (7 bases). CDR1 and CDR2 from the germline V gene are SEHNR and FQNEAQ (reference sequence). The germline V and J ends were trimmed by 3 bases and 5 bases, with 8 bases remaining between them. The CDR3 loop spans 13 amino acids. CDR3 sequence: CASSFGGHNEQFF. In DNA form, the CDR3 reads TGTGCCAGCAGCTTCGGGGGGCACAATGAGCAGTTCTTC. The variable domain in full, with the rest retrieved from reference TRBV7-9 and TRBJ2-1, is DTGVSQNPRHKITKRGQNVTFRCDPISEHNRLYWYRQTLGQGPEFLTYFQNEAQLEKSRLLSDRFSAERPKGSFSTLEIQRTEQGDSAMYLCASSFGGHNEQFFGPGTRLTVL.

This clonotype was observed a few times. This chain connects TRBV20-1 to TRBJ2-5; D perhaps matches TRBD2 (6 bases). Trimming removed 3 bases from V and 5 bases from J, with 13 bases in between. CDR1 is DFQATT, CDR2 SNEGSKA, per germline (reference sequence). The CDR3 spans 13 residues. The CDR3 nucleotides are TGCAGTGCTAGTAAGGACGGAGGGGAGACCCAGTACTTC. Translation gives CSASKDGGETQYF.

This clonotype was counted at least ten times. V usage is TRBV7-2 and J usage is TRBJ2-3; tentatively, D is TRBD1 (5 bases). The V gene lost 6 bases and the J gene lost 4 bases, with 11 bases spanning the gap. Germline V gives CDR1 SGHTA, CDR2 FQGNSA. The CDR3 loop spans 13 amino acids. The CDR3 DNA is TGTGCCAGCAGGGCAGGGTCAGCAGATACGCAGTATTTT. Amino acid sequence: CASRAGSADTQYF.